Detailed here is one T cell receptor (beta chain). Its antigen is currently unknown. The data were obtained in a study of post-analysis software for immune sequencing data. The study, taken as a whole, reports: Several TRBV segments, TRBV5-6, TRBV5-1 and TRBV20-1 among them, were found more frequent in patients than controls.

TCR beta libraries were prepared from cDNA with unique molecular identifiers. A single record per CDR3 protein comes from TCRdb applying MiXCR to the PCR reads. The sample shows 170,000 or so distinct CDR3 sequences, around 30% of them seen only once. With 0 bases removed from V and 8 bases from J, the gap between germline ends came to 17 bases. The CDR3 totals 16 residues. Germline V gene sequence: CDR1 LGHNA, CDR2 YNFKEQ. The chain links TRBV4-2 to TRBJ2-1; D could derive from TRBD1 or TRBD2 (6 bases each). This clonotype originated in a girl aged 10 to 17 with multiple sclerosis. Specimen: blood. The CDR3 DNA follows: TGTGCCAGCAGCCAAGAAGGGGGAGGCGGATTGGATGAGCAGTTCTTC. Translated: CASSQEGGGGLDEQFF.